One T cell receptor beta chain is described in this entry. This clonotype was recorded many times. It has no known antigen specificity. Base qualities are missing; no much larger clone stands one base away. TCR beta CDR3 regions were amplified from RNA transcripts for repertoire sequencing. The first round of RT-PCR was done with HTBI primers and the Qiagen OneStep RT-PCR kit, and was followed by a second round of multiplex PCR, then size selection and purification. Libraries were sequenced paired-end with 100 bp reads on an Illumina HiSeq2000. The authors processed their data as follows. SOAPnuke was used for read processing, and reads with adapters, uncalled bases, a mean Phred below 15, or no exact constant-primer or identifier match were discarded. High-quality paired reads were merged with COPE v1.2.5. Unique nucleotide sequences were defined as clonotypes and aligned to IMGT TRB V, D and J references using MiTCR v1.1. Only V-J combinations with frequency above 0.0001 were analysed, covering over 98% of repertoires. For each V-J combination, a TCR clonal expansion and chaos score was defined as the ratio of F50 clonal expansion to chaos observed in the TCRdist matrix. Welch's t-statistics and random forest were used to reduce features to approximately 13 V-J combinations, which were fed into a naive Bayes classifier. The similarity between thyroid and blood repertoires was quantified using the Morisita-Horn index. TCRdb redid the processing of the public reads, applying fastp at Q25 and MiXCR, and retained in-frame beta chains. Rows with a matching CDR3 protein are joined into one entry that keeps the most common DNA and genes. Clone size and V and J calls follow TCRdb, not the original study. Across this sample there are roughly 400,000 distinct CDR3 sequences, with 18% seen only once. The ten largest account for 1.5% to 2% of the sample.

The data belong to a study of Graves' ophthalmopathy and Graves' hyperthyroidism (dated 2018 in TCRdb). Background on the whole study: Peripheral blood samples were taken at the time of initial diagnosis, before any treatment was given. Following sampling, methimazole starting at 30 mg daily was administered to hyperthyroidism patients, and high-dose intravenous methylprednisolone was administered to ophthalmopathy patients. In total, around 130 blood samples were TCR-sequenced: approximately 42 ophthalmopathy, some 80 hyperthyroidism and some 17 hyperthyroidism-to-ophthalmopathy patients. To explore V-J signatures that distinguish ophthalmopathy from hyperthyroidism, a discovery set of about a hundred patients was enrolled, made up of 43 with ophthalmopathy and 57 with stable hyperthyroidism. For independent validation, a separate cohort was made up of fewer than 20 hyperthyroidism patients plus 17 patients who later progressed from hyperthyroidism to ophthalmopathy. In over five hyperthyroidism patients, the T-cell repertoires found in thyroid tissue were compared with those found in blood. For training and testing, the 100 or so patients in the discovery cohort were randomly divided in a 7:3 ratio. The study used TCR beta repertoire signatures to distinguish Graves' ophthalmopathy from Graves' hyperthyroidism and to predict progression to ophthalmopathy. What the work shows at the level of the full study, not this receptor alone: Ophthalmopathy was separated from stable hyperthyroidism by the 13-signature model with about 88% sensitivity and about 81% specificity in cross-validation and with 80%/75% in the test set. No statistical method was used to set the sample size in advance, and the investigators knew which group each participant was assigned to. In validation, the model predicted ophthalmopathy progression with less than 71% sensitivity and roughly 72% specificity; some 13 predicted patients were CT-confirmed with GO in a median of approximately 6.5 months. Among expanded thyroid clonotypes with frequency above 0.001, most also showed up in blood, which suggests that blood repertoires may reflect the thyroid immune response.

The CDR3 holds 15 amino acids from the cysteine to the phenylalanine. Here the CDR3 DNA is all that survives: 45 bases in frame from base 1. The trim is 7 bases for V and 1 base for J, with a gap of 17 bases between the germline ends. Patients with ophthalmopathy had moderately to severely active disease, with a Clinical Activity Score of 3 or more, a NOSPECS grade of 4 or more, and a disease duration of less than 3 months. Patients were excluded if they had other autoimmune diseases, uncontrolled infections, pregnancy or lactation. Diagnosis was based on clinical symptoms, serum thyroxine, TRAb, thyroid ultrasound and orbital computed tomography. Using Ficoll-Paque density gradient centrifugation, PBMCs were isolated from 10 ml of fresh peripheral blood. Total RNA was extracted using Trizol reagent, and RNA quality was checked on an Agilent 2100 Bioanalyzer.

The sequence was obtained from a young woman with Graves' ophthalmopathy. Donor details come from another sample of the same person, matched by shared clones. Sequenced input: peripheral blood. The chain couples TRBV12-3 or TRBV12-4 to TRBJ2-7; the D gene is possibly TRBD2, with 6 bases matching. The CDR3 is CASTPGLAGSYEQYF. The nucleotide sequence is TGTGCCAGCACCCCGGGACTGGCTGGATCCTACGAGCAGTACTTC.